This T cell receptor beta chain was identified during a study of T cell changes during pregnancy in multiple sclerosis. Some clones are missing from TCRdb's copy, which holds only in-frame ones; the method was immunoSEQ multiplex PCR. Among about 83,000 clones, roughly 95% were seen once, and the ten largest hold 1.1%. The TCR comes from a female donor with multiple sclerosis, enrolled in a pregnancy study. The sample consisted of peripheral blood, taken in the second trimester of pregnancy.

The CDR3: CASSYPGSEQYF. CDR3 coding DNA: TGTGCCAGCAGTTACCCAGGGTCCGAGCAGTACTTC. V usage is TRBV6-6 and J usage is TRBJ2-7; a weak D match, TRBD1 (5 bases). Trimming cost V 2 bases and J 6 bases, with 8 bases left between them. The germline V gene encodes CDR1 MNHNY and CDR2 SVGAGI (reference sequence). This CDR3 is built from 12 residues.